Listed below are T cell receptor beta chains from one sample, sequenced in a study of read filtering for tumor transcriptome and immune sequencing. A single record per CDR3 protein comes from TCRdb applying MiXCR to the reads. The sample lists almost 40,000 distinct CDR3 sequences; 12% to 15% were seen once. Sequenced sample: a population of CD138-negative cells sorted from bone marrow. These receptors were obtained from a donor at least 40 years old with multiple myeloma. Both conserved end residues are part of each CDR3. Each record gives: V gene, J gene, clone size, D gene, CDR3 protein, CDR3 DNA. D genes are given only for firm matches. Clone size, where shown, is once, few, many, or a class for clones that have expanded.

TRBV9	TRBJ2-1	many	NA	CASSNIWGHEQFF	TGTGCCAGCAGCAACATTTGGGGCCATGAGCAGTTCTTC
TRBV20-1	TRBJ2-7	NA	NA	CSARDPKWGYEQYF	TGCAGTGCTAGAGATCCTAAGTGGGGCTACGAGCAGTACTTC
TRBV4-3	TRBJ2-5	NA	TRBD1	CASSQRTGWETQYF	TGCGCCAGCAGCCAACGGACAGGGTGGGAGACCCAGTACTTC
TRBV7-9	TRBJ2-1	NA	TRBD2	CASVTLAGAHNEQFF	TGTGCCAGCGTAACTTTAGCGGGGGCCCACAATGAGCAGTTCTTC
TRBV12-3/TRBV12-4	TRBJ2-5	once	TRBD1	CASRRDRGGETQYF	TGTGCCAGCAGACGGGACAGGGGAGGCGAGACCCAGTACTTC
TRBV30	TRBJ1-5	many	NA	CAWSVPASAYSNQPQHF	TGTGCCTGGAGTGTACCGGCCAGCGCTTATAGCAATCAGCCCCAGCATTTT
TRBV29-1	TRBJ2-1	medium-sized	TRBD2	CSSIGGAGEQFF	TGCAGCTCGATCGGGGGGGCCGGTGAGCAGTTCTTC
TRBV6-5	TRBJ2-7	many	TRBD1	CASSYRDRGDEQYF	TGTGCCAGCAGTTACCGGGACAGAGGTGACGAGCAGTACTTC
TRBV28	TRBJ2-3	few	NA	CASSLWGGAGADTQYF	TGTGCCAGCAGTTTATGGGGGGGGGCCGGGGCAGATACGCAGTATTTT
TRBV20-1	TRBJ2-7	many	TRBD1	CSASSRDRGTYEQYF	TGCAGTGCTAGCTCCCGGGACAGGGGAACCTACGAGCAGTACTTC
TRBV18	TRBJ2-7	many	TRBD1	CASSPGQGVYEQYF	TGTGCCAGCTCACCGGGACAGGGGGTCTACGAGCAGTACTTC
TRBV3-1	TRBJ2-3	few	TRBD2	CASSIAGGRTDTQYF	TGTGCCAGCAGTATAGCGGGGGGACGCACAGATACGCAGTATTTT
TRBV28	TRBJ1-1	few	TRBD1	CASRLPDRGGNTEAFF	TGTGCCAGCAGATTACCCGACAGGGGTGGTAACACTGAAGCTTTCTTT
TRBV4-1	TRBJ2-5	many	NA	CASSRDWEETQYF	TGCGCCAGCAGCCGGGACTGGGAGGAGACCCAGTACTTC
TRBV5-1	TRBJ1-2	many	NA	CASSWDTRGYGYTF	TGCGCCAGCAGCTGGGACACCCGAGGCTATGGCTACACCTTC
TRBV20-1	TRBJ2-3	many	NA	CSARDGFIAWGTDTQYF	TGCAGTGCTAGAGATGGTTTTATAGCCTGGGGCACAGATACGCAGTATTTT
TRBV6-5	TRBJ2-7	many	NA	CASSSWGVGEQYF	TGTGCCAGCAGCTCCTGGGGGGTGGGCGAGCAGTACTTC
TRBV7-2	TRBJ2-5	NA	TRBD2	CASSTAGKETQYF	TGTGCCAGCAGCACAGCGGGGAAAGAGACCCAGTACTTC
TRBV29-1	TRBJ1-1	many	TRBD1	CSATQGAAGAFF	TGCAGCGCTACACAGGGGGCGGCGGGGGCTTTCTTT
TRBV2	TRBJ2-7	many	NA	CASSESRQGREQYF	TGTGCCAGCAGTGAATCACGTCAGGGTCGCGAGCAGTACTTC
TRBV7-2	TRBJ2-4	NA	NA	CASSLLEQGRIQYF	TGTGCCAGCAGCTTATTAGAACAGGGTCGGATTCAGTACTTC
TRBV28	TRBJ2-7	NA	NA	CASSLHRYEQYF	TGTGCCAGCAGCCTGCACAGGTACGAGCAGTACTTC
TRBV6-5	TRBJ1-1	many	NA	CASSYGVEAFF	TGTGCCAGCAGTTACGGAGTAGAAGCTTTCTTT
TRBV7-2	TRBJ2-5	NA	TRBD2	CASSLVGGGQETQYF	TGTGCCAGCAGCTTAGTCGGCGGGGGTCAAGAGACCCAGTACTTC
TRBV7-7	TRBJ2-1	NA	NA	CASSFPGAQGNEQFF	TGTGCTAGCAGCTTCCCGGGAGCCCAGGGCAATGAGCAGTTCTTC
TRBV7-9	TRBJ2-5	many	TRBD2	CASSLVFSGGETQYF	TGTGCCAGCAGCTTAGTCTTTAGCGGGGGAGAGACCCAGTACTTC
TRBV3-1	TRBJ2-7	many	NA	CASSQGLVGNEQYF	TGTGCCAGCAGCCAAGGGCTCGTAGGGAACGAGCAGTACTTC
TRBV6-2/TRBV6-3	TRBJ2-1	many	TRBD2	CASSYSRGGYEQFF	TGTGCCAGCAGTTACTCCCGGGGGGGGTATGAGCAGTTCTTC
TRBV20-1	TRBJ1-1	many	NA	CSARVRDTLNTEAFF	TGCAGTGCTAGAGTACGGGACACCCTGAACACTGAAGCTTTCTTT
TRBV7-2	TRBJ2-7	many	TRBD2	CASSPLRGGREQYF	TGTGCCAGCAGCCCCCTCCGGGGGGGCCGCGAGCAGTACTTC
TRBV28	TRBJ1-1	many	TRBD1	CASRSFGWEGATEAFF	TGTGCCAGCCGCAGTTTCGGATGGGAGGGGGCGACTGAAGCTTTCTTT
TRBV12-3/TRBV12-4	TRBJ1-4	many	NA	CASTPQGPGNEKLFF	TGTGCCAGCACCCCTCAGGGCCCCGGCAATGAAAAACTGTTTTTT
TRBV6-6	TRBJ2-7	many	TRBD1	CASSYQGDEQYF	TGTGCCAGCAGTTACCAGGGGGACGAGCAGTACTTC
TRBV7-2	TRBJ1-2	many	TRBD1	CASSLRTGLAYGYTF	TGTGCCAGCAGCCTTCGGACAGGGCTTGCCTATGGCTACACCTTC
TRBV7-9	TRBJ2-1	many	NA	CASSLGQSSYNGQFF	TGTGCCAGCAGCTTAGGGCAGAGCTCCTACAATGGGCAGTTCTTC
TRBV15	TRBJ2-2	many	NA	CATSKTGSTGELFF	TGTGCCACCAGCAAAACCGGGAGCACCGGGGAGCTGTTTTTT
TRBV7-8	TRBJ2-6	NA	NA	CASSLRQRVDSGANVLTF	TGTGCCAGCAGCTTGAGACAGAGGGTCGACTCTGGGGCCAACGTCCTGACTTTC
TRBV5-6	TRBJ1-2	few	NA	CASSLSFDGYTF	TGTGCCAGCAGCTTATCCTTTGATGGCTACACCTTC
TRBV7-3	TRBJ1-1	few	NA	CASSLYRGTEAFF	TGTGCCAGCAGCTTATATAGGGGCACTGAAGCTTTCTTT
TRBV18	TRBJ2-3	few	NA	CASSPPKMTDTDTQYF	TGTGCCAGCTCACCACCGAAGATGACAGACACAGATACGCAGTATTTT
TRBV7-9	TRBJ2-7	many	NA	CASSLAPADTYEQYF	TGTGCCAGCAGCTTAGCTCCAGCGGACACCTACGAGCAGTACTTC
TRBV6-6	TRBJ1-1	few	NA	CASSSPGMNTEAFF	TGTGCCAGCAGTTCCCCAGGCATGAACACTGAAGCTTTCTTT
TRBV7-7	TRBJ2-2	NA	NA	CASSQGTGELFF	TGTGCTAGCAGCCAGGGGACCGGGGAGCTGTTTTTT
TRBV6-4	TRBJ1-5	many	NA	CASSASGSNQPQHF	TGTGCCAGCAGTGCGAGCGGAAGCAATCAGCCCCAGCATTTT
TRBV20-1	TRBJ2-3	many	TRBD2	CSARLAGKSQNTDTQYF	TGCAGTGCTAGGCTAGCGGGTAAATCCCAAAACACAGATACGCAGTATTTT
TRBV2	TRBJ1-1	many	TRBD1	CASSKGQGITEAFF	TGTGCCAGCAGTAAGGGACAGGGCATCACTGAAGCTTTCTTT
TRBV28	TRBJ2-2	many	NA	CASSLTGRENTGELFF	TGTGCCAGCAGTTTAACGGGCAGGGAGAACACCGGGGAGCTGTTTTTT
TRBV7-8	TRBJ1-1	many	NA	CASSPNERQVSTEAFF	TGTGCCAGCAGCCCGAATGAAAGACAGGTTTCCACTGAAGCTTTCTTT
TRBV11-2	TRBJ1-2	many	NA	CASSLAAGPINYGYTF	TGTGCCAGCAGCTTAGCGGCAGGGCCGATTAACTATGGCTACACCTTC
TRBV15	TRBJ2-7	many	NA	CATSGLNYEQYF	TGTGCCACCAGCGGACTAAACTACGAGCAGTACTTC
TRBV2	TRBJ2-3	many	TRBD2	CASAFGGYTDTQYF	TGTGCCAGCGCTTTCGGGGGGTACACAGATACGCAGTATTTT
TRBV6-5	TRBJ2-2	many	TRBD2	CASSYAIGREGELFF	TGTGCCAGCAGTTACGCGATAGGGAGGGAGGGGGAGCTGTTTTTT
TRBV2	TRBJ2-5	many	NA	CASSGLLGSQETQYF	TGTGCCAGCAGTGGTTTGTTGGGGAGCCAAGAGACCCAGTACTTC